This entry describes one TCR beta chain. The data derive from a study of siplizumab effects on memory and regulatory T cells. In each sample, around 96,000 TCR templates were assayed. The repertoire was sequenced with immunoSEQ multiplex PCR; TCRdb's copy has only in-frame clones and lacks some. The table includes some 97,000 clones, 90% to 95% detected once. V was clipped by 7 bases and J by 2 bases, with 20 bases between them. The CDR3 sequence is 16 residues long. Germline lookup yields CDR1 SNHLY and CDR2 FYNNEI. The source is a human donor in good health. The sequenced material came from Tregs sorted from blood. This rearrangement joins TRBV2 to TRBJ2-5; weak D call: TRBD2 (7 bases). CDR3 in DNA: TGTGCCAGCAATAAAGGCAGGGGAGGGGGACAAGAGACCCAGTACTTC. It encodes CASNKGRGGGQETQYF.